This is a list of T cell receptor beta chains from one sample in a study of a mutant IDH1 vaccine in newly diagnosed glioma. These TCRs are of unknown antigen specificity. TCRdb's copy holds only in-frame clones and misses some; the assay was immunoSEQ multiplex PCR. The sample consists of about 45,000 clones, 85% to 95% of them appearing once. The sequencing used PBMCs, collected from a glioma patient whose treatment included an IDH1 peptide vaccine. The source is a middle-aged man with glioma. CDR3s include the opening cysteine and the closing phenylalanine or tryptophan. The D gene is left open where the match is weak. Size is stated for part of the rows, as once, few or many counts, or as a class when the clone is expanded.

v_gene: TRBV4-1
j_gene: TRBJ1-6
d_gene: TRBD1
abundance: .
CDR3nt: TGCGCCAGCAGGCCACAGGGGGCCGCAGACAATTCACCCCTCCACTTT
CDR3aa: CASRPQGAADNSPLHF

v_gene: TRBV19
j_gene: TRBJ2-1
d_gene: TRBD1
abundance: .
CDR3nt: TGTGCCAGTATGCCGGGACAGGGTCCACACAATGAGCAGTTCTTC
CDR3aa: CASMPGQGPHNEQFF

v_gene: TRBV27
j_gene: TRBJ2-2
d_gene: .
abundance: .
CDR3nt: TGTGCCAGCAGTCAAATCCGCCTGGGGACCGGGGAGCTGTTTTTT
CDR3aa: CASSQIRLGTGELFF

v_gene: TRBV7-6
j_gene: TRBJ1-5
d_gene: .
abundance: .
CDR3nt: TGTGCCAGCAGCTTAGTCCCCGGGGATAGCAATCAGCCCCAGCATTTT
CDR3aa: CASSLVPGDSNQPQHF

v_gene: TRBV9
j_gene: TRBJ2-7
d_gene: .
abundance: .
CDR3nt: TGTGCCAGCAGCGTAGAACAGGTTGGTTACGAGCAGTACTTC
CDR3aa: CASSVEQVGYEQYF

v_gene: TRBV5-1
j_gene: TRBJ2-1
d_gene: .
abundance: .
CDR3nt: TGCGCCAGCAGCTTGGCAAAGCAAGGGCAACCCCTCTACAATGAGCAGTTCTTC
CDR3aa: CASSLAKQGQPLYNEQFF

v_gene: TRBV10-3
j_gene: TRBJ2-6
d_gene: .
abundance: .
CDR3nt: TGTGCCATCAGTGAGTCGGGGGGCGCTGGGGCCAACGTCCTGACTTTC
CDR3aa: CAISESGGAGANVLTF

v_gene: TRBV9
j_gene: TRBJ2-3
d_gene: TRBD2
abundance: .
CDR3nt: TGTGCCAGCAGCCTAGGACTAGCGGGAGGTGATACGCAGTATTTT
CDR3aa: CASSLGLAGGDTQYF

v_gene: TRBV30
j_gene: TRBJ2-4
d_gene: TRBD2
abundance: .
CDR3nt: TGTGCCTGGAGTCCCCTTAGCGGGAGATCGGACATTCAGTACTTC
CDR3aa: CAWSPLSGRSDIQYF

v_gene: TRBV7-9
j_gene: TRBJ1-4
d_gene: TRBD1
abundance: .
CDR3nt: TGTGCCAGCAGCCACAGGGGGCTGAGGGACGAAAAACTGTTTTTT
CDR3aa: CASSHRGLRDEKLFF

v_gene: TRBV29-1
j_gene: TRBJ1-1
d_gene: .
abundance: .
CDR3nt: TGCAGCGTATCACTCGGGCTGAACACTGAAGCTTTCTTT
CDR3aa: CSVSLGLNTEAFF

v_gene: TRBV7-8
j_gene: TRBJ2-4
d_gene: .
abundance: .
CDR3nt: TGTGCCAGCAGCTTAGAATGGCAGGGTGACATTCAGTACTTC
CDR3aa: CASSLEWQGDIQYF

v_gene: TRBV28
j_gene: TRBJ2-5
d_gene: .
abundance: .
CDR3nt: TGTGCCAGCAGTGCTGGGTACGGAGAGACCCAGTACTTC
CDR3aa: CASSAGYGETQYF

v_gene: TRBV5-8
j_gene: TRBJ1-6
d_gene: .
abundance: .
CDR3nt: TGTGCCAGCAGCTTTGGCCTAGGGAATTCACCCCTCCACTTT
CDR3aa: CASSFGLGNSPLHF

v_gene: TRBV6-5
j_gene: TRBJ1-5
d_gene: .
abundance: .
CDR3nt: TGTGCCAGCAGCCGAGGGGGCAATCAGCCCCAGCATTTT
CDR3aa: CASSRGGNQPQHF

v_gene: TRBV9
j_gene: TRBJ1-5
d_gene: .
abundance: .
CDR3nt: TGTGCCAGCAGCGTAGGGACAGTCAATCAGCCCCAGCATTTT
CDR3aa: CASSVGTVNQPQHF

v_gene: TRBV7-6
j_gene: TRBJ2-2
d_gene: TRBD2
abundance: .
CDR3nt: TGTGCCAGCAGTCCGCGGGGGGGACTAGGCACCGGGGAGCTGTTTTTT
CDR3aa: CASSPRGGLGTGELFF

v_gene: TRBV5-5
j_gene: TRBJ1-1
d_gene: .
abundance: few
CDR3nt: TGTGCCAGCAGCCCGGCCGCAGGGCAAGGGGCTTTCTTT
CDR3aa: CASSPAAGQGAFF

v_gene: TRBV4-3
j_gene: TRBJ2-5
d_gene: .
abundance: .
CDR3nt: TGCGCCAGCAGCCTCGGTCCGGAGGAGACCCAGTACTTC
CDR3aa: CASSLGPEETQYF

v_gene: TRBV6-1
j_gene: TRBJ2-5
d_gene: .
abundance: once
CDR3nt: TGTGCCAGCAGTGAATTCGGGACTTTCGAAGAGACCCAGTACTTC
CDR3aa: CASSEFGTFEETQYF

v_gene: TRBV7-9
j_gene: TRBJ1-1
d_gene: .
abundance: .
CDR3nt: TGTGCCAGCAGCTTCCGGGCCTCCACTGAAGCTTTCTTT
CDR3aa: CASSFRASTEAFF

v_gene: TRBV30
j_gene: TRBJ1-1
d_gene: .
abundance: .
CDR3nt: TGTGCCTGGCGGCAAATGGGGGGCACTGAAGCTTTCTTT
CDR3aa: CAWRQMGGTEAFF

v_gene: TRBV7-9
j_gene: TRBJ2-3
d_gene: .
abundance: .
CDR3nt: TGTGCCAGCAGCCGCGTAGGGGGCACAGATACGCAGTATTTT
CDR3aa: CASSRVGGTDTQYF

v_gene: TRBV27
j_gene: TRBJ1-4
d_gene: TRBD1
abundance: .
CDR3nt: TGTGCCAGCAGTTTTTCAGGACAGGGTGGTGAAAAACTGTTTTTT
CDR3aa: CASSFSGQGGEKLFF

v_gene: TRBV4-1
j_gene: TRBJ2-1
d_gene: TRBD2
abundance: .
CDR3nt: TGCGCCAGCAGCCCGATCCAGCGGGAGAGGTCCTACAATGAGCAGTTCTTC
CDR3aa: CASSPIQRERSYNEQFF

v_gene: TRBV7-8
j_gene: TRBJ2-4
d_gene: .
abundance: .
CDR3nt: TGTGCCAGCAGCTGGGGGTGGGTCGGAGGGTTCGAAAACATTCAGTACTTC
CDR3aa: CASSWGWVGGFENIQYF

v_gene: TRBV29-1
j_gene: TRBJ2-5
d_gene: TRBD1
abundance: .
CDR3nt: TGCAGCGTTGATACAGGGGTCGACCAAGAGACCCAGTACTTC
CDR3aa: CSVDTGVDQETQYF

v_gene: TRBV6-1
j_gene: TRBJ1-5
d_gene: .
abundance: .
CDR3nt: TGTGCCAGCAGCGAACAGGAGGGCGGTCAGCCCCAGCATTTT
CDR3aa: CASSEQEGGQPQHF

v_gene: TRBV4-1
j_gene: TRBJ2-1
d_gene: TRBD1
abundance: .
CDR3nt: TGCGCCAGCAGCCAAGTCAACACAGGGGGGTATGAGCAGTTCTTC
CDR3aa: CASSQVNTGGYEQFF

v_gene: TRBV19
j_gene: TRBJ2-7
d_gene: .
abundance: .
CDR3nt: TGTGCCAGTAGTATGGGTTACGAGCAGTACTTC
CDR3aa: CASSMGYEQYF

v_gene: TRBV27
j_gene: TRBJ2-1
d_gene: .
abundance: .
CDR3nt: TGTGCCAGCAGTTTCTCACTCAACGGCGGGGAGCAGTTCTTC
CDR3aa: CASSFSLNGGEQFF

v_gene: TRBV10-3
j_gene: TRBJ2-2
d_gene: .
abundance: .
CDR3nt: TGTGCCATCAGTGCGGTCCCGGCGGCAGCGAACACCGGGGAGCTGTTTTTT
CDR3aa: CAISAVPAAANTGELFF

v_gene: TRBV7-8
j_gene: TRBJ1-5
d_gene: .
abundance: .
CDR3nt: TGTGCCAGCAGCCTAACGAGGCTGCAGCCCCAGCATTTT
CDR3aa: CASSLTRLQPQHF

v_gene: TRBV10-3
j_gene: TRBJ2-3
d_gene: .
abundance: .
CDR3nt: TGTGCCATCAAAGTCGGAGGAGAAGCTACGCAGTATTTT
CDR3aa: CAIKVGGEATQYF

v_gene: TRBV6-5
j_gene: TRBJ1-2
d_gene: .
abundance: .
CDR3nt: TGTGCCAGCAGTTACTCTGCCGTCGCCAAGTTCTATGGCTACACCTTC
CDR3aa: CASSYSAVAKFYGYTF

v_gene: TRBV15
j_gene: TRBJ2-2
d_gene: .
abundance: .
CDR3nt: TGTGCCACCAGCAGAGGATCCATCGCGAACACCGGGGAGCTGTTTTTT
CDR3aa: CATSRGSIANTGELFF

v_gene: TRBV18
j_gene: TRBJ2-7
d_gene: .
abundance: .
CDR3nt: TGTGCCAGCTCACCACAAATATCCCGACAGGCGGCCTCAGAGCAGTACTTC
CDR3aa: CASSPQISRQAASEQYF

v_gene: TRBV11-2
j_gene: TRBJ1-1
d_gene: .
abundance: .
CDR3nt: TGTGCCAGCAGCTCCTACACTGAAGCTTTCTTT
CDR3aa: CASSSYTEAFF

v_gene: TRBV5-5
j_gene: TRBJ2-1
d_gene: TRBD2
abundance: once
CDR3nt: TGTGCCAGCAGCTCCTTCCTAGCGGGAGGGCCACCTGAGCAGTTCTTC
CDR3aa: CASSSFLAGGPPEQFF

v_gene: TRBV7-3
j_gene: TRBJ2-2
d_gene: .
abundance: .
CDR3nt: TGTGCCAGCAGCTTAGTAGGGAACACCGGGGAGCTGTTTTTT
CDR3aa: CASSLVGNTGELFF

v_gene: TRBV6-4
j_gene: TRBJ2-3
d_gene: .
abundance: .
CDR3nt: TGTGCCAGCAGTGACCGCGCGGCTAGCACAGATACGCAGTATTTT
CDR3aa: CASSDRAASTDTQYF

v_gene: TRBV30
j_gene: TRBJ2-3
d_gene: .
abundance: .
CDR3nt: TGTGCCTGGAGTGCCGGGGTAGGCACAGATACGCAGTATTTT
CDR3aa: CAWSAGVGTDTQYF

v_gene: TRBV18
j_gene: TRBJ1-1
d_gene: TRBD1
abundance: once
CDR3nt: TGTGCCAGCTCACCACGGACAGGGTGGACACGTTCTGAAGCTTTCTTT
CDR3aa: CASSPRTGWTRSEAFF

v_gene: TRBV6-5
j_gene: TRBJ2-3
d_gene: .
abundance: .
CDR3nt: TGTGCCAGCAGTTACTCTCCGGATCGCACAGATACGCAGTATTTT
CDR3aa: CASSYSPDRTDTQYF

v_gene: TRBV29-1
j_gene: TRBJ1-2
d_gene: .
abundance: once
CDR3nt: TGCAGCGTTGAAGTCCCCCCCGATGGCTACACCTTC
CDR3aa: CSVEVPPDGYTF

v_gene: TRBV27
j_gene: TRBJ2-6
d_gene: .
abundance: .
CDR3nt: TGTGCCAGCAGTTCCTACCTCCGTCAGGGCTCTGGGGCCAACGTCCTGACTTTC
CDR3aa: CASSSYLRQGSGANVLTF